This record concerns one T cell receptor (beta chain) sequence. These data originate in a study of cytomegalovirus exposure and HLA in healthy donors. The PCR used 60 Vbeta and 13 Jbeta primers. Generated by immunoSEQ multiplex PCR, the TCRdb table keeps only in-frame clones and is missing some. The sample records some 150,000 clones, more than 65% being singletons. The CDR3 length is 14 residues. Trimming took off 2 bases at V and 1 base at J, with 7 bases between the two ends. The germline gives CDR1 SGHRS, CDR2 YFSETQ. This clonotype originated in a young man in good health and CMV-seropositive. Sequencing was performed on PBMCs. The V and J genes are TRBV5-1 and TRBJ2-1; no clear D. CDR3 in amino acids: CASSFGLSYNEQFF. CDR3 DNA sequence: TGCGCCAGCAGCTTCGGTTTATCCTACAATGAGCAGTTCTTC.